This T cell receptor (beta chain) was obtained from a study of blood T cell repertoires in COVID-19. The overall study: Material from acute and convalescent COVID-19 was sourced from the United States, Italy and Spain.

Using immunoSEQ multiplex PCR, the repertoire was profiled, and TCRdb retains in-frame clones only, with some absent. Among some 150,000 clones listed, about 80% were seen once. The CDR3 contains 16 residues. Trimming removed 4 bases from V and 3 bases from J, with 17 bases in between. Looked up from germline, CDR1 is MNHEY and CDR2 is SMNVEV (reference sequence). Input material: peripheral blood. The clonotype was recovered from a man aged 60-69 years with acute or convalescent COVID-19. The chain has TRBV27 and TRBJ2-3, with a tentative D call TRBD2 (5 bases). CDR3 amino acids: CASSSRGFLSTDTQYF. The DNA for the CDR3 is TGTGCCAGCAGTTCCCGCGGGTTCCTTTCTACAGATACGCAGTATTTT.